One sample yielded the 32 T cell receptor beta chains listed below, sequenced in a study of OX40 agonist ivuxolimab in advanced cancers. Sequencing used immunoSEQ multiplex PCR; TCRdb keeps in-frame clones, though not all of them. The sample consists of roughly 66,000 clones, 80% to 85% of them appearing once. The sequenced sample was CD4+ or CD8+ T cells sorted from blood, obtained in a trial of the OX40 agonist ivuxolimab. These receptors were collected from an adult with an advanced solid tumor such as melanoma, head and neck, liver or kidney cancer.

The CDR3 DNA reads TGTGCCAGCAGCCCAGGACAGCCAACTAATGAAAAACTGTTTTTT. It specifies CASSPGQPTNEKLFF. V usage is TRBV7-9 and J usage is TRBJ1-4; a weak D match, TRBD1 (6 bases). Per the germline V gene, CDR1 is SEHNR and CDR2 is FQNEAQ (reference sequence). The length of the CDR3 is 15 residues. V shed 5 bases and J shed 0 bases, with 10 bases lying between them.

This clone is judged medium-sized (0.01 to 0.1%). The chain has TRBV9 and TRBJ1-1; D unclear. V was trimmed by 4 bases and J by 4 bases, leaving 11 bases between them. CDR1 SGDLS and CDR2 YYNGEE come from the germline V gene. The CDR3 extends over 13 amino acids. Here the CDR3 DNA reads TGTGCCAGCAGCTTTATTATGGGCACTGAAGCTTTCTTT. This translates into CASSFIMGTEAFF.

This clone has a single count. The chain links TRBV28 to TRBJ2-2; 7 bases line up with TRBD2. V trimming: 4 bases; J trimming: 0 bases; junction bases outside the gene matches: 2. CDR1 and CDR2 (germline): MDHEN, SYDVKM. The CDR3 is made up of 15 amino acids. CDR3 in amino acids: CASSSGGTNTGELFF. The CDR3 DNA reads as TGTGCCAGCAGTTCCGGGGGGACGAACACCGGGGAGCTGTTTTTT.

The chain joins TRBV29-1 to TRBJ1-1, with D possibly TRBD1 on 5 matching bases. Per the germline V gene, CDR1 is SQVTM and CDR2 is ANQGSEA. V lost 3 bases and J 1 base, leaving 12 bases between the germline ends. The CDR3 runs 14 residues. CDR3 protein: CSVEGTPGNTEAFF. The CDR3 DNA is TGCAGCGTTGAGGGGACTCCGGGGAACACTGAAGCTTTCTTT.

The CDR3 loop is CASRDRGATEAFF. DNA of the CDR3: TGTGCCAGCAGGGACAGGGGTGCGACTGAAGCTTTCTTT. The chain has TRBV2 and TRBJ1-1, with 9 bases that match TRBD1. The trim removed 6 bases at V and 5 bases at J, leaving 4 bases unmatched. The length of the CDR3 is 13 residues. In germline, CDR1 is SNHLY, CDR2 FYNNEI. Full variable domain (missing parts from reference TRBV2 and TRBJ1-1): EPEVTQTPSHQVTQMGQEVILRCVPISNHLYFYWYRQILGQKVEFLVSFYNNEISEKSEIFDDQFSVERPDGSNFTLKIRSTKLEDSAMYFCASRDRGATEAFFGQGTRLTVV.

This chain links TRBV7-3 with TRBJ2-3; 7 nucleotides line up with TRBD2. The CDR3 has 13 amino acids. From germline, CDR1 is SGHTA and CDR2 FQGTGA. Trimming took 8 bases from V and 2 from J; bases not matched to a gene: 4. CDR3 nucleotides: TGTGCCAGCGGGCGGGGGAACACAGATACGCAGTATTTT. Translation: CASGRGNTDTQYF.

This chain links TRBV6-4 with TRBJ1-2, with 8 positions matching TRBD1. This CDR3 has 13 amino acids. Germline CDR1 is MRHNA and CDR2 is SNTAGT. V shed 6 bases, J shed 8 bases, and the junction held 8 bases outside the gene matches. CDR3 sequence reads: CASRPDRGTGYTF. In DNA form, the CDR3 reads TGTGCCAGCAGGCCCGACAGGGGTACAGGCTACACCTTC.

The gene calls are TRBV2 and TRBJ1-6, with D unclear. Trimming removed 6 bases from V and 5 bases from J, with 14 bases in between. This CDR3 contains 15 residues. Germline V CDR1 and CDR2: SNHLY, FYNNEI. The CDR3 spells CASRDRTGNNSPLHF. CDR3 sequence (DNA): TGTGCCAGCAGAGATCGGACGGGGAATAATTCACCCCTCCACTTT.

This clone showed up just a few times. The gene calls are TRBV7-6 and TRBJ1-3, with 10 bases matching TRBD1. CDR3 length: 17 amino acids. Germline CDR1 reads SGHVS; CDR2 reads FNYEAQ. The V gene end was trimmed by 1 base and the J gene end by 0 bases; junction bases not matched to a gene: 3. The CDR3 sequence is CASSLVGTGDSGNTIYF. The CDR3 nucleotides read TGTGCCAGCAGCTTAGTAGGGACAGGGGACTCTGGAAACACCATATATTTT.

The V call is TRBV5-4, the J call TRBJ2-7, with TRBD2 matching over 13 bases. Germline lookup yields CDR1 SGHNT and CDR2 YYREEE (reference sequence). Trimming took 4 bases from V and 6 from J; bases not matched to a gene: 16. CDR3 length: 18 amino acids. This chain's CDR3 is CASSHTSGRATLIREQYF. The CDR3 coding sequence is TGTGCCAGCAGCCACACTAGCGGGAGGGCGACCCTTATTCGCGAGCAGTACTTC.

V and J are TRBV28 and TRBJ1-4; D is uncertain. Germline V gives CDR1 MDHEN, CDR2 SYDVKM. Deletions cut 6 bases from V and 0 bases from J, with 14 bases between. This CDR3 comprises 16 residues. The CDR3 protein is CASRGSPASTNEKLFF. For the CDR3, the DNA is TGTGCCAGCAGGGGCTCCCCGGCTTCAACTAATGAAAAACTGTTTTTT.

This clone was seen just once. The V and J genes are TRBV5-1 and TRBJ2-5, with a tentative D call TRBD2 (5 bases). The germline V gene has CDR1 SGHRS and CDR2 YFSETQ. V lost 4 bases to trimming and J lost 4 bases, with 14 bases between them. The CDR3 is 14 amino acids. The CDR3 is CASSPGNRGETQYF. In nucleotides, the CDR3 is TGCGCCAGCAGCCCCGGGAACCGTGGAGAGACCCAGTACTTC.

The CDR3 spells CASSLDRHNEQFF. As DNA, the CDR3 is TGTGCCAGCAGCTTAGATCGTCACAATGAGCAGTTCTTC. The chain combines TRBV11-2 with TRBJ2-1; D ambiguous. This CDR3 is 13 amino acids long. CDR1 is SGHAT and CDR2 is FQNNGV in the germline V gene. The V end lost 0 bases, the J end lost 5 bases, and 5 bases lay between the germline ends.

This chain uses TRBV10-2 with TRBJ2-7; D might be TRBD2 (5 bases). The CDR3 has 13 amino acids. V was clipped by 0 bases and J by 2 bases, with 5 bases between them. Germline V CDR1 and CDR2: WSHSY, SAAADI. DNA for the CDR3: TGCGCCAGCAGTGAGTCGAGGGCCTACGAGCAGTACGTC. Translated: CASSESRAYEQYV.

The chain couples TRBV19 to TRBJ2-6, with D possibly being TRBD2 (5 bases). The CDR3 covers 17 residues. Germline V lookup: CDR1 LNHDA, CDR2 SQIVND (reference sequence). V dropped 1 base and J dropped 1 base, with 11 bases sitting between them. The CDR3 sequence: CASSIGYGISGANVLTF. The CDR3 coding sequence is TGTGCCAGTAGTATAGGGTACGGGATATCTGGGGCCAACGTCCTGACTTTC.

The chain joins TRBV4-1 to TRBJ1-1; D gene uncertain. The CDR3 contains 16 residues. V lost 2 bases to trimming and J lost 1 base, with 14 bases between them. Germline CDR1 is MGHRA and CDR2 is YSYEKL. The CDR3 DNA is TGCGCCAGCAGCCAATACTCGGGCATGAGGAACACTGAAGCTTTCTTT. As protein: CASSQYSGMRNTEAFF.

This clone has a single count. The chain has TRBV2 and TRBJ2-3; D ambiguous. V was shortened by 1 base and J by 2 bases, with 10 bases between the two germline ends. The CDR3 runs to 15 residues. Per the germline V gene, CDR1 is SNHLY and CDR2 is FYNNEI. The CDR3 DNA reads TGTGCCAGCAGTGAAGAACTAACAATCACAGATACGCAGTATTTT. This codes for CASSEELTITDTQYF. Full variable domain (remainder filled in from reference TRBV2 and TRBJ2-3): EPEVTQTPSHQVTQMGQEVILRCVPISNHLYFYWYRQILGQKVEFLVSFYNNEISEKSEIFDDQFSVERPDGSNFTLKIRSTKLEDSAMYFCASSEELTITDTQYFGPGTRLTVL.

The gene calls are TRBV5-3 and TRBJ2-3; D perhaps matches TRBD1 (6 bases). TRBV5-3 belongs to the ORF category, with a function that is uncertain. The CDR3 extends over 15 amino acids. Trimming stripped 1 base from V and 2 bases from J, with 11 bases between. CDR3 residues: CARSLWGRFTDTQYF. In DNA, the CDR3 is TGTGCCAGAAGCTTGTGGGGGCGTTTCACAGATACGCAGTATTTT.

V gene TRBV7-8 combines with J gene TRBJ1-2; the match to TRBD1 covers 7 bases. Germline loops: CDR1 SGHVS, CDR2 FQNEAQ. The trim removed 5 bases at V and 2 bases at J, leaving 5 bases unmatched. This CDR3 comprises 14 residues. The DNA for the CDR3 is TGTGCCAGCAGCGGTTGGACAGGAAACTATGGCTACACCTTC. Its protein is CASSGWTGNYGYTF.

The chain couples TRBV7-3 to TRBJ2-3; no definite D call. Germline CDR1 is SGHTA and CDR2 is FQGTGA. Trimming pared 1 base from V and 4 bases from J, leaving 15 bases between. CDR3 length equals 16 residues. The CDR3: CASSLIGTDSADTQYF. CDR3 coding DNA: TGTGCCAGCAGCTTAATAGGCACAGACTCCGCAGATACGCAGTATTTT.

This rearrangement joins TRBV5-1 to TRBJ2-5, with TRBD1 matching 7 bases. The CDR3 has 14 residues. V lost 4 bases to trimming and J lost 2 bases; unmatched junction nucleotides: 5. Germline V gene data show CDR1 as SGHRS and CDR2 as YFSETQ. The CDR3 here is CASSPGQLQETQYF. CDR3 nucleotide sequence: TGCGCCAGCAGCCCGGGACAGCTTCAAGAGACCCAGTACTTC.

The rearrangement joins TRBV15 to TRBJ1-5, with D unclear. Trimming cost V 0 bases and J 6 bases, with 6 bases left between them. Looked up from germline, CDR1 is LNHNV and CDR2 is YYDKDF (reference sequence). The length of the CDR3 is 13 residues. The CDR3 DNA follows: TGTGCCACCAGCAGAGATCGAGGTCAGCCCCAGCATTTT. Translating it yields CATSRDRGQPQHF. Full variable domain (rest looked up from reference TRBV15 and TRBJ1-5): DAMVIQNPRYQVTQFGKPVTLSCSQTLNHNVMYWYQQKSSQAPKLLFHYYDKDFNNEADTPDNFQSRRPNTSFCFLDIRSPGLGDTAMYLCATSRDRGQPQHFGDGTRLSIL.

V usage is TRBV6-6 and J usage is TRBJ2-3; D assignment may be TRBD1 or TRBD2 (6 bases each). Germline loops: CDR1 MNHNY, CDR2 SVGAGI (reference sequence). Trimming cost V 5 bases and J 0 bases, with 12 bases left between them. There are 15 residues in the CDR3. Written as DNA, the CDR3 is TGTGCCAGCAGTCCCCCGGGGGCTAGCACAGATACGCAGTATTTT. Its protein is CASSPPGASTDTQYF.

This clone was found a few times. The gene calls are TRBV30 and TRBJ2-7, with D perhaps TRBD1 (6 bases). CDR3 size: 16 residues. Germline lookup yields CDR1 GTSNPN and CDR2 SVGIG (reference sequence). Trimming cost V 2 bases and J 2 bases, with 19 bases left between them. The CDR3 bases are TGTGCCTGGAGTAAGTATTGGACAGAGCAACCCTACGAGCAGTACTTC. It yields the protein CAWSKYWTEQPYEQYF.

J is TRBJ2-3 and V is TRBV19; tentatively, D is TRBD2 (6 bases). There are 15 residues in the CDR3. V gave up 1 base and J gave up 2 bases, with 10 bases separating them. Per the germline V gene, CDR1 is LNHDA and CDR2 is SQIVND (reference sequence). The CDR3 protein is CASSIVAGYTDTQYF. Written as DNA, the CDR3 is TGTGCCAGTAGTATAGTGGCGGGGTACACAGATACGCAGTATTTT.

This chain connects TRBV28 to TRBJ2-1; the D gene is possibly TRBD2 (6 bases). The CDR3 is 14 residues long. The ends were cut back, 4 bases at V and 5 bases at J, with 12 bases in the middle. Germline V gene sequence: CDR1 MDHEN, CDR2 SYDVKM. The CDR3 protein is CASSWRGENNEQFF. DNA of the CDR3: TGTGCCAGCAGTTGGAGGGGCGAAAACAATGAGCAGTTCTTC.

The chain carries TRBV5-1 and TRBJ2-5, with TRBD1 matching 7 bases. V lost 0 bases and J lost 1; bases outside the gene matches: 9. This CDR3 has 17 residues. Germline loops: CDR1 SGHRS, CDR2 YFSETQ. CDR3 bases: TGCGCCAGCAGCTTGGGCCAGGGGGTCCCCTCCCAAGAGACCCAGTACTTC. It yields the protein CASSLGQGVPSQETQYF.

The chain uses TRBV5-1 and TRBJ2-3; possibly TRBD1 for D (5 bases). Between the trimmed V and J ends, which lost 0 bases and 4 bases, there was a span of 6 bases. The CDR3 loop spans 13 amino acids. Per the germline V gene, CDR1 is SGHRS and CDR2 is YFSETQ. The CDR3 coding sequence is TGCGCCAGCAGCTTGGGGGGCCCAGATACGCAGTATTTT. Translation gives CASSLGGPDTQYF. The full variable domain, rest sourced from reference TRBV5-1 and TRBJ2-3, is KAGVTQTPRYLIKTRGQQVTLSCSPISGHRSVSWYQQTPGQGLQFLFEYFSETQRNKGNFPGRFSGRQFSNSRSEMNVSTLELGDSALYLCASSLGGPDTQYFGPGTRLTVL.

V is TRBV5-1 and J is TRBJ2-1, with D tentatively TRBD1 (6 bases). Germline-derived CDR1 and CDR2 are SGHRS and YFSETQ. The V end lost 5 bases, the J end lost 4 bases, and 13 bases lay between the germline ends. The length of the CDR3 is 14 residues. The CDR3 reads CASSPQGKYNEQFF. The CDR3, as DNA: TGCGCCAGCAGTCCTCAGGGGAAGTACAATGAGCAGTTCTTC.

Here the CDR3 DNA reads TGTGCCAGCAGCCTTGGACTAGCGGACCCCTACGAGCAGTACTTC. It is translated as CASSLGLADPYEQYF. The chain links TRBV4-2 to TRBJ2-7, with TRBD2 identical over 10 bases. CDR1 is LGHNA and CDR2 is YNFKEQ in the germline V gene. CDR3 length: 15 residues. After removal of 4 bases from V and 2 bases from J, the junction contained 5 bases not matched to a gene.

J is TRBJ2-1 and V is TRBV5-6, with 8 bases fitting TRBD1. The CDR3 covers 15 residues. CDR1 SGHDT and CDR2 YYEEEE come from the germline V gene. The V gene end was trimmed by 2 bases and the J gene end by 3 bases; junction bases not matched to a gene: 4. The DNA of the CDR3 is TGTGCCAGCAGCTTCTCGGACAGGGACTACAATGAGCAGTTCTTC. It specifies CASSFSDRDYNEQFF.

The chain links TRBV6-5 to TRBJ2-3, with D perhaps TRBD2 (6 bases). The CDR3 extends over 15 amino acids. V was shortened by 2 bases and J by 5 bases, with 14 bases between the two germline ends. The germline gives CDR1 MNHEY, CDR2 SVGAGI. DNA of the CDR3: TGTGCCAGCAGTTACGGGCGGGCCGGGGGAGATACGCAGTATTTT. Translation gives CASSYGRAGGDTQYF.